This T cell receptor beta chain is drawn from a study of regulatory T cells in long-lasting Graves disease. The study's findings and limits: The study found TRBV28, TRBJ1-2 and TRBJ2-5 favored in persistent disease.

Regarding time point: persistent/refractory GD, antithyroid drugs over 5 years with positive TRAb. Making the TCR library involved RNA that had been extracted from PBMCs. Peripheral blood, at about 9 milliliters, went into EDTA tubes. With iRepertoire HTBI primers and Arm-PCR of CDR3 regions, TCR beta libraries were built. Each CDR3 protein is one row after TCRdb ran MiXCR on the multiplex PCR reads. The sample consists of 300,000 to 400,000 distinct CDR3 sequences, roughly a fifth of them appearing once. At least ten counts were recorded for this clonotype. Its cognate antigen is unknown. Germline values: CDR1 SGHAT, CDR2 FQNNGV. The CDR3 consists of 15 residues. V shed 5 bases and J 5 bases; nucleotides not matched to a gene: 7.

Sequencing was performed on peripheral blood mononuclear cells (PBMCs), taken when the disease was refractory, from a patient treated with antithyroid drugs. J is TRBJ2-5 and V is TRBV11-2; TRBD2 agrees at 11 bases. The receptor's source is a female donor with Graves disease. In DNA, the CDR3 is TGTGCCAGCAGCCCCATAGCGGGGGGGCGTGAGACCCAGTACTTC. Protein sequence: CASSPIAGGRETQYF. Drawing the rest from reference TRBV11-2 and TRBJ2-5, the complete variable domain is EAGVAQSPRYKIIEKRQSVAFWCNPISGHATLYWYQQILGQGPKLLIQFQNNGVVDDSQLPKDRFSAERLKGVDSTLKIQPAKLEDSAVYLCASSPIAGGRETQYFGPGTRLLVL.